This T cell receptor (beta chain) was captured in a study of cytomegalovirus exposure and HLA in healthy donors. Broader study findings: A later analysis linked a missense variant in DCLRE1C to the trimming of TCR beta V and J genes. Exclusion applied to some V segments, including TRBV6-2 and TRBV6-3, as they were indistinguishable. The study designated about 180 TCR beta chains cytomegalovirus-associated.

The V gene lost 5 bases and the J gene lost 8 bases, with 15 bases spanning the gap. CDR3 length: 13 residues. Germline CDR1 is MNHEY and CDR2 is SVGAGI. For this clone: The antigen remains unidentified.

The PCR employed 60 Vbeta primers together with 13 Jbeta primers. Sequencing used immunoSEQ multiplex PCR; TCRdb keeps in-frame clones, though not all of them. Among roughly 180,000 clones listed, around 84% were seen once. The J gene is TRBJ1-2, the V gene TRBV6-5; TRBD1 is a possible D gene (6 bases). Sequenced: PBMCs. This TCR derives from a girl between 2 and 10 years old in good health and CMV-seropositive. This CDR3 is CASSDRYRVGYTF. As DNA, the CDR3 is TGTGCCAGCAGTGATCGATACAGGGTCGGCTACACCTTC.